Sequencing of this T cell receptor beta chain was carried out in a study of blood T cell repertoires in COVID-19. Turning to the study itself: Material from acute and convalescent COVID-19 was sourced from the United States, Italy and Spain. Sources were T cells, B-cell-depleted T cells, or PBMCs; the material itself was cDNA or gDNA.

As concerns this clone: This same CDR3 is encoded by further DNA sequences in the sample.

The germline V gene encodes CDR1 KGHSH and CDR2 LQKENI. The V segment lost 2 bases and the J segment 1 base; nucleotides outside the gene matches: 4. The CDR3 is 16 amino acids. Authors' analysis steps: Amplification from reference gene primers served as the basis for estimated nucleated cell counts. Assay: immunoSEQ multiplex PCR; the TCRdb copy retains only in-frame clones and omits some. V and J calls and clone size are those listed in that table; D and trimming were worked out from the DNA. The sample has roughly 260,000 clones, about 80% seen once. What was sequenced was peripheral blood. The TCR comes from a woman older than 75 with active or convalescent COVID-19. The V and J genes are TRBV18 and TRBJ1-4; the match to TRBD1 covers 7 bases. CDR3 amino acids: CASSPATGVTNEKLFF. The CDR3, as DNA: TGTGCCAGCTCACCAGCAACAGGGGTAACTAATGAAAAACTGTTTTTT.